The 13 T cell receptor beta chains below all came from one sample that was sequenced in a study of blood T cell repertoires in COVID-19. Assay: immunoSEQ multiplex PCR; the TCRdb copy retains only in-frame clones and omits some. The sample records approximately 290,000 clones, approximately 84% being singletons. The sequencing sample was made of peripheral blood. All receptors derive from a person aged 65-85 years with COVID-19, enrolled during active disease.

Only a few counts were recorded for this clone. The chain carries TRBV5-5 and TRBJ2-7, with 7 positions matching TRBD2. Unmatched junction bases numbered 13, after V lost 5 bases and J lost 2 bases. CDR1 SGHKS and CDR2 YYEKEE come from the germline V gene (reference sequence). This CDR3 region has 16 residues. The CDR3 sequence is CASSSGGSGWTYEQYF. CDR3 nucleotides: TGTGCCAGCAGTTCCGGGGGGAGCGGGTGGACCTACGAGCAGTACTTC.

Details on this clone: A junction end diverges from the germline sequence, so it may reflect a read error. The chain uses TRBV5-6 and TRBJ1-3; TRBD1 is a possible D gene (6 bases). In germline, CDR1 is SGHDT, CDR2 YYEEEE. This CDR3 comprises 12 residues. The CDR3 coding sequence is TGTGCCAGCAGCTTGCACCGGGACAATGGGGATTTT. This translates into CASSLHRDNGDF.

The chain combines TRBV7-2 with TRBJ2-5; 10 nucleotides match TRBD1. This CDR3 has 18 residues. Germline CDR1 reads SGHTA; CDR2 reads FQGNSA. J was trimmed by 2 bases and V by 2 bases; bases with no gene match: 11. The CDR3: CASSLKWVGTGAQETQYF. In DNA form, the CDR3 reads TGTGCCAGCAGCTTAAAATGGGTCGGGACAGGGGCTCAAGAGACCCAGTACTTC.

The rearrangement links TRBV28 to TRBJ2-7; D is perhaps TRBD1 (5 bases). This CDR3 spans 12 amino acids. Germline CDR1 and CDR2: MDHEN and SYDVKM. The V end was cut by 6 bases, the J end by 2 bases, with 8 bases between. CDR3 in amino acids: CASRPDTYEQYF. As DNA, the CDR3 is TGTGCCAGCAGACCGGACACCTACGAGCAGTACTTC.

The J gene is TRBJ1-1, the V gene TRBV5-4, with 9 bases that match TRBD1. There are 14 residues in the CDR3. CDR1 and CDR2 (germline): SGHNT, YYREEE (reference sequence). V shed 5 bases, J shed 5 bases, and the junction held 7 bases outside the gene matches. Here the CDR3 reads CASRQGQGRTEAFF. The CDR3, as DNA: TGTGCCAGCAGACAGGGACAGGGAAGAACTGAAGCTTTCTTT.

V usage is TRBV15 and J usage is TRBJ1-4; TRBD1 matches 8 bases. Looked up from germline, CDR1 is LNHNV and CDR2 is YYDKDF (reference sequence). The CDR3 is 22 amino acids. J lost 7 bases, V lost 0 bases, and 25 bases had no gene match. CDR3 sequence (DNA): TGTGCCACCAGCAGAGATATTGTTCGGGCGGGCCAGGGGGCAGAGTTTTTTGAAAAACTGTTTTTT. Translation: CATSRDIVRAGQGAEFFEKLFF.

J is TRBJ2-1 and V is TRBV3-1 (or the pseudogene TRBV3-2); 9 bases are a match to TRBD1. With V trimmed by 5 bases and J by 0 bases, 14 bases remained unmatched. The CDR3 is 19 amino acids. CDR1 LGHDT and CDR2 YNNKEL come from the germline V gene (reference sequence). The CDR3: CASSTSGQGFLSSYNEQFF. The CDR3 DNA follows: TGTGCCAGCAGCACTTCTGGACAGGGGTTCTTGAGCTCCTACAATGAGCAGTTCTTC.

The J gene is TRBJ1-6, the V gene TRBV5-1; D uncertain. The CDR3 extends over 13 amino acids. Germline CDR1 is SGHRS and CDR2 is YFSETQ. V was shortened by 0 bases and J by 10 bases, with 8 bases between the two germline ends. This CDR3 reads CASSLAGLSPLHF. The CDR3 nucleotides are TGCGCCAGCAGCTTGGCAGGTTTATCACCCCTCCACTTT.

This clone was seen only a few times. The V gene is TRBV7-3, the J gene TRBJ1-6; 8 bases are shared with TRBD1. The CDR3 is 15 residues long. The germline V gene encodes CDR1 SGHTA and CDR2 FQGTGA. V lost 6 bases to trimming and J lost 7 bases; unmatched junction nucleotides: 8. CDR3 loop: CASRPGDRWNSPLHF. DNA for the CDR3: TGTGCCAGCAGACCGGGGGACAGGTGGAATTCACCCCTCCACTTT.

This clone has more than one count but fewer than ten. The genes are TRBV25-1 and TRBJ2-5; D may be TRBD2 (5 bases). CDR1 and CDR2 (germline): MGHDK, SYGVNS. V lost 0 bases to trimming and J lost 2 bases, with 10 bases between them. CDR3 length equals 15 residues. The CDR3 spells CASSEYRTGQETQYF. The CDR3 DNA sequence: TGTGCCAGCAGTGAATACCGGACTGGTCAAGAGACCCAGTACTTC.

The chain carries TRBV5-6 and TRBJ1-6; D gene unclear. This CDR3 contains 12 residues. Germline V gives CDR1 SGHDT, CDR2 YYEEEE. Trimming left V 4 bases short and J 11 bases short, with 10 bases between. The CDR3 spells CASSVAGTPLHF. The CDR3 nucleotides are TGTGCCAGCAGCGTAGCGGGGACACCCCTCCACTTT.

The genes are TRBV27 and TRBJ1-1; the D is unclear. Trimming pared 2 bases from V and 3 bases from J, leaving 7 bases between. Germline V gene lookup returns CDR1 MNHEY and CDR2 SMNVEV (reference sequence). CDR3 length: 13 residues. The CDR3 region is CASSLLEYTEAFF. In DNA form, the CDR3 reads TGTGCCAGCAGTTTACTGGAGTACACTGAAGCTTTCTTT.

The chain employs TRBV18 and TRBJ2-3, with 14 bases identical to TRBD2. Germline CDR1 is KGHSH and CDR2 is LQKENI. With 3 bases clipped from V and 8 bases from J, the junction kept 4 bases outside the gene matches. The CDR3 sequence is 15 residues long. The CDR3 is CASSPTSGGAGTQYF. CDR3 DNA: TGTGCCAGCTCACCGACTAGCGGGGGGGCCGGTACGCAGTATTTT. The entire variable domain, with the rest obtained from reference TRBV18 and TRBJ2-3, is as follows: NAGVMQNPRHLVRRRGQEARLRCSPMKGHSHVYWYRQLPEEGLKFMVYLQKENIIDESGMPKERFSAEFPKEGPSILRIQQVVRGDSAAYFCASSPTSGGAGTQYFGPGTRLTVL.